The 28 T cell receptor beta chains below come from one sample, sequenced in a study of T-cell memory formation after mild COVID-19. TCRdb reprocessed the 5' RACE reads with MiXCR, giving one entry per CDR3 protein. The sample shows roughly 300,000 distinct CDR3 sequences, roughly 8% of them seen only once. The sequencing sample was made of PBMCs or a T cell subset sorted from them (not recorded which). These receptor sequences come from a man between 18 and 35 years old who had mild COVID-19 (a few samples of this study predate the infection). Cell type and time point are not known.

V gene TRBV5-1 combines with J gene TRBJ1-3; D is uncertain. Germline loops: CDR1 SGHRS, CDR2 YFSETQ. Trimming pared 0 bases from V and 2 bases from J, leaving 9 bases between. This CDR3 comprises 15 residues. CDR3 loop: CASSLEGRPGNTIYF. CDR3 nucleotides: TGCGCCAGCAGCTTGGAAGGCAGGCCTGGAAACACCATATATTTT. Supplemented by reference TRBV5-1 and TRBJ1-3, the full variable domain reads KAGVTQTPRYLIKTRGQQVTLSCSPISGHRSVSWYQQTPGQGLQFLFEYFSETQRNKGNFPGRFSGRQFSNSRSEMNVSTLELGDSALYLCASSLEGRPGNTIYFGEGSWLTVV.

This clonotype was seen at least ten times. This chain connects TRBV3-1 to TRBJ2-5, with 7 positions matching TRBD2. Germline V gene data show CDR1 as LGHDT and CDR2 as YNNKEL (reference sequence). The V segment lost 1 base and the J segment 5 bases; nucleotides outside the gene matches: 4. There are 14 residues in the CDR3. The DNA of the CDR3 is TGTGCCAGCAGCCAAGGGGAGGGTTGGGAGACCCAGTACTTC. This gives the protein CASSQGEGWETQYF.

This clonotype turned up a few times. The chain links TRBV5-1 to TRBJ1-4, with 7 bases that match TRBD1. Germline values: CDR1 SGHRS, CDR2 YFSETQ. Trimming took 3 bases from V and 8 from J; bases not matched to a gene: 7. The CDR3 contains 14 residues. CDR3 bases: TGCGCCAGCAGCTCCAGGGGGGGTGGAGAAAAACTGTTTTTT. Residues: CASSSRGGGEKLFF. The complete variable domain, with remaining parts taken from reference TRBV5-1 and TRBJ1-4, reads KAGVTQTPRYLIKTRGQQVTLSCSPISGHRSVSWYQQTPGQGLQFLFEYFSETQRNKGNFPGRFSGRQFSNSRSEMNVSTLELGDSALYLCASSSRGGGEKLFFGSGTQLSVL.

This rearrangement joins TRBV3-1 to TRBJ1-6; D possibly corresponds to TRBD1 (5 bases). There are 16 residues in the CDR3. Germline CDR1 LGHDT, CDR2 YNNKEL (reference sequence). V lost 1 base and J lost 7, with 14 bases in between. CDR3 sequence (DNA): TGTGCCAGCAGCCAAGGGGGTGGGGGTCCCAATTCACCCCTCCACTTT. Translation gives CASSQGGGGPNSPLHF. The whole variable domain, remainder taken from reference TRBV3-1 and TRBJ1-6, is DTAVSQTPKYLVTQMGNDKSIKCEQNLGHDTMYWYKQDSKKFLKIMFSYNNKELIINETVPNRFSPKSPDKAHLNLHINSLELGDSAVYFCASSQGGGGPNSPLHFGNGTRLTVT.

This clonotype has a count of ten or more. The V call is TRBV7-2, the J call TRBJ2-2, with 8 bases that match TRBD1. Germline V CDR1 and CDR2: SGHTA, FQGNSA. This CDR3 region has 15 residues. Unmatched junction bases numbered 4, after V lost 3 bases and J lost 4 bases. CDR3 DNA: TGTGCCAGCAGCTTGGGACAGGCGACCACCGGGGAGCTGTTTTTT. Its protein product is CASSLGQATTGELFF. Full variable domain (missing parts from reference TRBV7-2 and TRBJ2-2): GAGVSQSPSNKVTEKGKDVELRCDPISGHTALYWYRQSLGQGLEFLIYFQGNSAPDKSGLPSDRFSAERTGGSVSTLTIQRTQQEDSAVYLCASSLGQATTGELFFGEGSRLTVL.

The chain links TRBV6-2 or TRBV6-3 to TRBJ2-6; D is ambiguous. Looked up from germline, CDR1 is MNHEY and CDR2 is SVGEGT. This CDR3 region has 15 residues. The ends were cut back, 5 bases at V and 0 bases at J, with 8 bases in the middle. CDR3 sequence (DNA): TGTGCCAGCAGTCGACAACTCTCTGGGGCCAACGTCCTGACTTTC. This sequence encodes CASSRQLSGANVLTF.

This clonotype was counted many times. CDR3 coding DNA: TGTGCCAGCAGCCAAGAGGACACTGAAGCTTTCTTT. It translates to CASSQEDTEAFF. This chain uses TRBV3-1 with TRBJ1-1; no firm D call. Germline loops: CDR1 LGHDT, CDR2 YNNKEL (reference sequence). This CDR3 has 12 residues. The V end lost 0 bases, the J end lost 3 bases, and 2 bases lay between the germline ends.

The chain recombines TRBV5-1 with TRBJ2-5; D is perhaps TRBD2 (5 bases). The V end was cut by 3 bases, the J end by 5 bases, with 8 bases between. Germline CDR1 reads SGHRS; CDR2 reads YFSETQ. The CDR3 has 12 amino acids. The CDR3 loop is CASSSKRETQYF. CDR3 nucleotide sequence: TGCGCCAGCAGCTCCAAGCGGGAGACCCAGTACTTC.

The chain joins TRBV6-5 to TRBJ2-7, with D maybe TRBD1 (6 bases). The CDR3 spans 14 residues. Trimming removed 8 bases from V and 3 bases from J, with 17 bases in between. Germline V lookup: CDR1 MNHEY, CDR2 SVGAGI. In nucleotides, the CDR3 is TGTGCCAGCGTGGGGACGGCAGGGGACTACGAGCAGTACTTC. Translating gives CASVGTAGDYEQYF.

This clonotype was found a few times. This chain connects TRBV11-2 to TRBJ2-7, with D perhaps being TRBD1 or TRBD2 (7 bases each). The CDR3 length is 15 residues. Trimming removed 4 bases from V and 8 bases from J, with 21 bases in between. Looked up from germline, CDR1 is SGHAT and CDR2 is FQNNGV. The CDR3 reads CASSSRGGAGEQQYV. The CDR3 DNA is TGTGCCAGCAGCTCCCGAGGGGGCGCGGGGGAGCAGCAGTACGTC.

This clonotype was counted only a few times. The chain recombines TRBV20-1 with TRBJ2-7, with 7 bases aligning to TRBD2. CDR1 is DFQATT and CDR2 is SNEGSKA in the germline V gene (reference sequence). The CDR3 is 14 amino acids. V shed 5 bases, J shed 3 bases, and the junction held 10 bases outside the gene matches. The CDR3, as DNA: TGCAGTGCTCCGACCATAGCGGGCGGCTACGAGCAGTACGTC. It codes for CSAPTIAGGYEQYV.

The chain joins TRBV5-4 to TRBJ2-5; D perhaps matches TRBD2 (5 bases). Trimming left V 3 bases short and J 13 bases short, with 13 bases between. The CDR3 contains 11 residues. Germline CDR1 SGHNT, CDR2 YYREEE (reference sequence). CDR3 bases: TGTGCCAGCAGCTCTGGCGCTAGCTGGTACTTC. It yields the protein CASSSGASWYF.

This sequence joins TRBV6-5 and TRBJ2-3; the D is unclear. The V end lost 3 bases, the J end lost 0 bases, and 4 bases lay between the germline ends. The V gene's germline CDR1 is MNHEY and CDR2 SVGAGI. The CDR3 contains 13 residues. CDR3 sequence (DNA): TGTGCCAGCAGTTATCACAGCACAGATACGCAGTATTTT. It translates to CASSYHSTDTQYF.

This clonotype was seen once. This chain links TRBV20-1 with TRBJ1-6; D gene uncertain. V lost 3 bases and J lost 8, with 11 bases in between. CDR1 is DFQATT and CDR2 is SNEGSKA in the germline V gene (reference sequence). There are 13 residues in the CDR3. The CDR3 DNA is TGCAGTGCTAGGGGGTGGGGAGATTCACCCCTCCACTTT. This encodes CSARGWGDSPLHF.

This clonotype was seen many times. The chain employs TRBV7-9 and TRBJ1-2; 8 bases agree with TRBD1. CDR3 length equals 15 residues. Trimming took 5 bases from V and 6 from J; bases not matched to a gene: 11. Germline loops: CDR1 SEHNR, CDR2 FQNEAQ (reference sequence). CDR3 nucleotide sequence: TGTGCCAGCAGCCTATCAGACAGGGGCAAAGATGGCTACACCTTC. Amino acid sequence: CASSLSDRGKDGYTF.

At least ten counts were recorded for this clonotype. The gene calls are TRBV5-1 and TRBJ2-2; 11 bases are shared with TRBD1. There are 16 residues in the CDR3. Germline V CDR1 and CDR2: SGHRS, YFSETQ. After removal of 4 bases from V and 4 bases from J, the junction contained 6 bases not matched to a gene. The CDR3 region has the DNA TGCGCCAGCAGCGATCGGACAGGGGGCCCCACCGGGGAGCTGTTTTTT. It translates to CASSDRTGGPTGELFF. The variable domain in full, completed from reference TRBV5-1 and TRBJ2-2, reads KAGVTQTPRYLIKTRGQQVTLSCSPISGHRSVSWYQQTPGQGLQFLFEYFSETQRNKGNFPGRFSGRQFSNSRSEMNVSTLELGDSALYLCASSDRTGGPTGELFFGEGSRLTVL.

This clonotype was seen a handful of times. The chain is built from TRBV27 and TRBJ1-2; TRBD1 matches 8 bases. Germline loops: CDR1 MNHEY, CDR2 SMNVEV (reference sequence). The CDR3 sequence is 15 residues long. Unmatched junction bases numbered 8, after V lost 0 bases and J lost 8 bases. The CDR3 DNA sequence: TGTGCCAGCAGTTTATCGACAGGGGCCGCAAGAGGCTACACCTTC. It translates to CASSLSTGAARGYTF.

This clonotype showed up many times. V and J are TRBV5-4 and TRBJ2-5; perhaps TRBD1 as D (5 bases). This CDR3 comprises 13 residues. Germline CDR1 reads SGHNT; CDR2 reads YYREEE (reference sequence). The V gene lost 4 bases and the J gene lost 4 bases, with 11 bases spanning the gap. The CDR3 region is CASSQGSVETQYF. The CDR3 bases are TGTGCCAGCAGCCAGGGTTCAGTAGAGACCCAGTACTTC.

V usage is TRBV5-1 and J usage is TRBJ1-3; the D gene is possibly TRBD1 (6 bases). The CDR3 has 14 amino acids. Germline V gene lookup returns CDR1 SGHRS and CDR2 YFSETQ. The ends were cut back, 2 bases at V and 10 bases at J, with 16 bases in the middle. The CDR3 sequence is CASSFQEGGLTIYF. CDR3 in DNA: TGCGCCAGCAGCTTCCAGGAAGGGGGGTTAACCATATATTTT.

At least ten counts were recorded for this clonotype. This chain joins TRBV5-5 and TRBJ2-2, with D unresolved. V lost 0 bases and J 0 bases, leaving 9 bases between the germline ends. The germline gives CDR1 SGHKS, CDR2 YYEKEE (reference sequence). This CDR3 region has 16 residues. The CDR3 loop is CASSLARMANTGELFF. The CDR3 coding sequence is TGTGCCAGCAGCTTGGCTCGGATGGCGAACACCGGGGAGCTGTTTTTT. The entire variable domain, with the rest obtained from reference TRBV5-5 and TRBJ2-2, is as follows: DAGVTQSPTHLIKTRGQQVTLRCSPISGHKSVSWYQQVLGQGPQFIFQYYEKEERGRGNFPDRFSARQFPNYSSELNVNALLLGDSALYLCASSLARMANTGELFFGEGSRLTVL.

This clonotype was counted a few times. CDR3 coding DNA: TGTGCCAGCAGTTACTCGAGGGGGGCGGAAGAAAAACTGTTTTTT. This codes for CASSYSRGAEEKLFF. V usage is TRBV6-5 and J usage is TRBJ1-4; D might be TRBD1 (6 bases). The CDR3 has 15 residues. Germline V gene lookup returns CDR1 MNHEY and CDR2 SVGAGI. V dropped 0 bases and J dropped 8 bases, with 13 bases sitting between them.

This clonotype was counted ten times or more. This rearrangement joins TRBV7-9 to TRBJ2-3, with D unresolved. The CDR3 consists of 15 residues. Trimming cost V 3 bases and J 2 bases, with 12 bases left between them. Germline lookup yields CDR1 SEHNR and CDR2 FQNEAQ (reference sequence). DNA for the CDR3: TGTGCCAGCAGCTTCGGCACGGACCCCACAGATACGCAGTATTTT. Protein sequence: CASSFGTDPTDTQYF.

This clonotype was seen a handful of times. This chain links TRBV5-1 with TRBJ2-1; TRBD2 matches 9 bases. The CDR3 is 14 residues long. Unmatched junction bases numbered 9, after V lost 7 bases and J lost 7 bases. Germline V gene sequence: CDR1 SGHRS, CDR2 YFSETQ. CDR3 loop: CASLSGGKENEQFF. The CDR3 nucleotides read TGCGCCAGCCTCAGCGGGGGGAAAGAGAATGAGCAGTTCTTC.

As for this clonotype: At one end the junction does not follow the germline gene, possibly because of a read error. This sequence joins TRBV24-1 and TRBJ2-1; D may be TRBD1 or TRBD2 (5 bases each). Germline loops: CDR1 KGHDR, CDR2 SFDVKD. The CDR3 spans 13 residues. The CDR3 spells CATSHLGRDEQFF. The CDR3 DNA sequence: TGTGCCACCAGTCATTTGGGGCGGGATGAGCAGTTCTTC.

Many counts were recorded for this clonotype. The V gene is TRBV3-1, the J gene TRBJ2-5, with D perhaps matching TRBD2 (5 bases). V lost 4 bases and J 3 bases, leaving 24 bases between the germline ends. CDR1 and CDR2 (germline): LGHDT, YNNKEL (reference sequence). The CDR3 consists of 18 residues. The chain's CDR3 is CASSPIDLRMDWEETQYF. Written as DNA, the CDR3 is TGTGCCAGCAGCCCAATAGATTTGAGAATGGACTGGGAAGAGACCCAGTACTTC.

This clonotype came up a few times. The chain employs TRBV18 and TRBJ2-3, with 10 bases lining up with TRBD1. From germline, CDR1 is KGHSH and CDR2 LQKENI. Trimming took 5 bases from V and 4 from J; bases not matched to a gene: 12. This CDR3 is 17 amino acids long. Here the CDR3 reads CASSEIPGQGLADTQYF. In nucleotides, the CDR3 is TGTGCCAGCTCAGAAATCCCGGGACAGGGGTTGGCAGATACGCAGTATTTT.

J is TRBJ2-5 and V is TRBV19; D tentatively reads TRBD1 or TRBD2 (5 bases each). V lost 5 bases and J 0 bases, leaving 16 bases between the germline ends. Germline CDR1 and CDR2: LNHDA and SQIVND (reference sequence). This CDR3 has 16 residues. DNA for the CDR3: TGTGCCAGTAGTTACCTATCGGGGCGGAACCAAGAGACCCAGTACTTC. This gives the protein CASSYLSGRNQETQYF.

This clonotype was detected ten times or more. The chain is built from TRBV21-1 and TRBJ1-5; TRBD1, the D gene given by the table, was not confirmed from the DNA. TRBV21-1 is shown as a pseudogene. This CDR3 is built from 15 residues. The CDR3 sequence: CASSSDRNSNQPQHF. CDR3 DNA: TGTGCCAGCAGCTCGGACAGGAATAGCAATCAGCCCCAGCATTTT.